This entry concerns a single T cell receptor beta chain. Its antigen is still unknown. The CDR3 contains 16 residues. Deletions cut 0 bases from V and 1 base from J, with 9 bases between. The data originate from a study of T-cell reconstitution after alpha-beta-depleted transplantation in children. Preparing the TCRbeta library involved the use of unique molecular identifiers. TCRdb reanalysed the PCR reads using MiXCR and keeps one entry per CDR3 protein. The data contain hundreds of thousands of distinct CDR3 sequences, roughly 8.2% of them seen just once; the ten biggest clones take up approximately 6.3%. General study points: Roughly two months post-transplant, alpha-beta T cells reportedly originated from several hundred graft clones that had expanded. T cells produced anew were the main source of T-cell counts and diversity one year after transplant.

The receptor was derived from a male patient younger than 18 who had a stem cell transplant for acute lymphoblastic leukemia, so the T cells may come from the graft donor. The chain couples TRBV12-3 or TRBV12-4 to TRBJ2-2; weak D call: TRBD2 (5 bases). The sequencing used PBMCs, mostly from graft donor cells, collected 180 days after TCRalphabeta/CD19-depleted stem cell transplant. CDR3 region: CASSLAGSENTGELFF. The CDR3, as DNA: TGTGCCAGCAGTTTAGCGGGTAGCGAGAACACCGGGGAGCTGTTTTTT.